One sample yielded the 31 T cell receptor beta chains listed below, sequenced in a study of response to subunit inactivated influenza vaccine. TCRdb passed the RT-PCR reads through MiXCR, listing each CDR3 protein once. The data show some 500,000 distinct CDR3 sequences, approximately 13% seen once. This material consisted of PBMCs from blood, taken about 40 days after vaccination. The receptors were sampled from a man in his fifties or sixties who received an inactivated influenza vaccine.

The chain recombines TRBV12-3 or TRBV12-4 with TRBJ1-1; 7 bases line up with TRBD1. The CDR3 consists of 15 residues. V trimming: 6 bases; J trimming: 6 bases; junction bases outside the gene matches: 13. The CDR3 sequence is CASSRRTGGNPEAFF. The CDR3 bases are TGTGCCAGCAGCCGTAGGACAGGCGGTAACCCTGAAGCTTTCTTT.

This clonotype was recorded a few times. CDR3 nucleotides: TGCAGTGCGGGGGACTGGGGCGTTCAGACCCAGTACTTC. The encoded protein is CSAGDWGVQTQYF. V is TRBV20-1 and J is TRBJ2-5; TRBD2 might be the D (6 bases). V shed 6 bases and J shed 6 bases, with 17 bases lying between them. The V gene's germline CDR1 is DFQATT and CDR2 SNEGSKA (reference sequence). The CDR3 contains 13 residues.

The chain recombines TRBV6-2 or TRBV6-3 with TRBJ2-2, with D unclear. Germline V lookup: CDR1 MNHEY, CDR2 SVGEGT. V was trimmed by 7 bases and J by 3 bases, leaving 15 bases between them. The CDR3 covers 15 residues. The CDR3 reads CASNLDGPDTGELFF. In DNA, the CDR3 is TGTGCCAGCAATCTAGACGGGCCAGACACCGGGGAGCTGTTTTTT.

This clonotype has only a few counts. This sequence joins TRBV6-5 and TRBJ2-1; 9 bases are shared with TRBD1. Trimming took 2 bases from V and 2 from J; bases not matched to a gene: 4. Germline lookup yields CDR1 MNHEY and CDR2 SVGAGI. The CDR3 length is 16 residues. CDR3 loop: CASSYPTGGTYNEQFF. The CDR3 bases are TGTGCCAGCAGTTACCCGACAGGGGGGACCTACAATGAGCAGTTCTTC.

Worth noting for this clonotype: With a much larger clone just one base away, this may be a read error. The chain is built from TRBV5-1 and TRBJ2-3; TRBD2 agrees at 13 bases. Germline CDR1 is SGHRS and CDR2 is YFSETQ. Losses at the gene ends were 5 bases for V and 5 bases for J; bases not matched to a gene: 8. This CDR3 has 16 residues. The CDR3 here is CASRPGTSGMIDTQYF. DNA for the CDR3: TGCGCCAGCAGACCCGGGACTAGCGGGATGATAGATACGCAGTATTTT.

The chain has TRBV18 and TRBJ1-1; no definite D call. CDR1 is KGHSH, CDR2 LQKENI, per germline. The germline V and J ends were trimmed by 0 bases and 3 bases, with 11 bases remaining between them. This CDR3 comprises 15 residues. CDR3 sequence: CASSPPGRTDTEAFF. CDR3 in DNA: TGTGCCAGCTCACCACCGGGCAGGACGGACACTGAAGCTTTCTTT.

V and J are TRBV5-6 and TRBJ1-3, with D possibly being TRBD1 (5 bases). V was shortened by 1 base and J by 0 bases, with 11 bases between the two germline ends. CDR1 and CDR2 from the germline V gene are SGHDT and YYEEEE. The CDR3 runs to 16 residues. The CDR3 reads CASSLYRRSSGNTIYF. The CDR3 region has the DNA TGTGCCAGCAGCTTGTACAGGAGAAGCTCTGGAAACACCATATATTTT.

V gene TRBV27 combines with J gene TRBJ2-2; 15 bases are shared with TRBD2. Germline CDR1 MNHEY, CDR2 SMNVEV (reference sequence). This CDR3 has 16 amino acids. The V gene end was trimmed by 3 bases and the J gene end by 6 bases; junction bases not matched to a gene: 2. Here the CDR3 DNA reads TGTGCCAGCAGTTTCTGGACTAGCGGGAGGGCCGGGGAGCTGTTTTTT. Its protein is CASSFWTSGRAGELFF.

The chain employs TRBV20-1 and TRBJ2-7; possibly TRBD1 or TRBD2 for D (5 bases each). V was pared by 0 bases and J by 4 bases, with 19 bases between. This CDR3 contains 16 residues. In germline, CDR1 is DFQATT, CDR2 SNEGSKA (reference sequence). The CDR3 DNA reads TGCAGTGCTAGAGAGCCTGGGACGTCCCCTTTTTACGAGCAGTACTTC. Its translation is CSAREPGTSPFYEQYF.

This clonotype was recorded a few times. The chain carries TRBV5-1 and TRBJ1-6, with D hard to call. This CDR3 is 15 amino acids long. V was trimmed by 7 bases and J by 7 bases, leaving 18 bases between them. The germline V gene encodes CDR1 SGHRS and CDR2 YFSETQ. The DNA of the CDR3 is TGCGCCAGCCGGGAACTTGACACTGGAAATTCACCCCTCCACTTT. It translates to CASRELDTGNSPLHF.

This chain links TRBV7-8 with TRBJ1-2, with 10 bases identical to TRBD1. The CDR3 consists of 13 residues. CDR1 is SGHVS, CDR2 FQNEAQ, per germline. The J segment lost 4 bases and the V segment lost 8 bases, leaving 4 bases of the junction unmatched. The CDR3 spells CASGDRGLYGYTF. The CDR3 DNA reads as TGTGCCAGCGGGGACAGGGGTCTCTATGGCTACACCTTC.

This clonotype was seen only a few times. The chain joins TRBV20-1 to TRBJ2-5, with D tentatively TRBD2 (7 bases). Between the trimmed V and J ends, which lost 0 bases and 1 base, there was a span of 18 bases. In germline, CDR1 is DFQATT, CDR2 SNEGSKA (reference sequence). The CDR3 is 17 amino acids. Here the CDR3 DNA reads TGCAGTGCTAGAGATCGGGAGGAACAGGGCCCCCAAGAGACCCAGTACTTC. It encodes CSARDREEQGPQETQYF.

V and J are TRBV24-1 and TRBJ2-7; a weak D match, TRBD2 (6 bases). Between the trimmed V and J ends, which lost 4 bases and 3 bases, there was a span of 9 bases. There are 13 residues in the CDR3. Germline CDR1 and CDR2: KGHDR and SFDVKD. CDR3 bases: TGTGCCACCAGTGACCCCGGGAGCTACGAGCAGTACTTC. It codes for CATSDPGSYEQYF.

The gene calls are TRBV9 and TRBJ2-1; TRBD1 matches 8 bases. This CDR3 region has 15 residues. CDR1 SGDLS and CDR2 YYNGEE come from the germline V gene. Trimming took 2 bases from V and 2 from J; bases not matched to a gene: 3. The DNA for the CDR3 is TGTGCCAGCAGCGTTGGACAGGGCCCCTACAATGAGCAGTTCTTC. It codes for CASSVGQGPYNEQFF.

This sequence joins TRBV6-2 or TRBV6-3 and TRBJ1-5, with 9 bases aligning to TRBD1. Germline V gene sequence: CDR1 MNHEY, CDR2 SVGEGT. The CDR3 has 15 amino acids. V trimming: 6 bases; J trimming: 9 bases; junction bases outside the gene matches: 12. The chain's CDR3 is CASRPTGGEIRPQHF. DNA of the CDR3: TGTGCCAGCAGGCCGACAGGGGGGGAGATTAGGCCCCAGCATTTT.

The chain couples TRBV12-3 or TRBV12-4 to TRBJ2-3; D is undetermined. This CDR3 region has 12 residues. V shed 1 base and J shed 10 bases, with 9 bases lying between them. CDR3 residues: CASSLGGSSQYF. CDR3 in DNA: TGTGCCAGCAGTTTAGGAGGTTCATCGCAGTATTTT.

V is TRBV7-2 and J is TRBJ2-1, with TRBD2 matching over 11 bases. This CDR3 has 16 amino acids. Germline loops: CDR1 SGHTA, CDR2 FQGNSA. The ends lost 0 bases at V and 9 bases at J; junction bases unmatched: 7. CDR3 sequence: CASSLAYSGGAAEQFF. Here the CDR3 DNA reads TGTGCCAGCAGCTTAGCATATAGCGGGGGGGCCGCTGAGCAGTTCTTC.

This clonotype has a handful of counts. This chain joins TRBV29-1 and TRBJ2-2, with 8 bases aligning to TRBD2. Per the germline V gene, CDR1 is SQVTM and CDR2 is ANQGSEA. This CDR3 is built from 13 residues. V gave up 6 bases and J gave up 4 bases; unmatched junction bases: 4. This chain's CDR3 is CSVRGGSTGELFF. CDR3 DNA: TGCAGCGTCCGGGGGGGCAGCACCGGGGAGCTGTTTTTT.

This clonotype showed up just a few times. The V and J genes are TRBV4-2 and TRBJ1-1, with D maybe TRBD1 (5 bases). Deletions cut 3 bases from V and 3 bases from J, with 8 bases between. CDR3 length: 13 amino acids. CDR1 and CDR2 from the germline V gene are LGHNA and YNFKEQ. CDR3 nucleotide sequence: TGTGCCAGCAGCCAGCGGGGGGACACTGAAGCTTTCTTT. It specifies CASSQRGDTEAFF.

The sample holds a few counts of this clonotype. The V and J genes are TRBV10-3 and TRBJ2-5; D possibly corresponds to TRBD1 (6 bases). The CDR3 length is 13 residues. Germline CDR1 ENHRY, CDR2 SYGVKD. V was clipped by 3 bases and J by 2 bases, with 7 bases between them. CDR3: CAISETGQETQYF. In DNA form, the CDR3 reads TGTGCCATCAGTGAAACAGGGCAAGAGACCCAGTACTTC.

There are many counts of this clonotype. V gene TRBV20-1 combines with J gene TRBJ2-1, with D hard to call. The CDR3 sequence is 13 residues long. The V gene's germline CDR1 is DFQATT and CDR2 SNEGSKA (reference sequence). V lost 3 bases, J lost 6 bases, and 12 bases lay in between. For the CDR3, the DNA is TGCAGTGCTAGGCCCGTGGTCGCCAATGAGCAGTTCTTC. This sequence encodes CSARPVVANEQFF.

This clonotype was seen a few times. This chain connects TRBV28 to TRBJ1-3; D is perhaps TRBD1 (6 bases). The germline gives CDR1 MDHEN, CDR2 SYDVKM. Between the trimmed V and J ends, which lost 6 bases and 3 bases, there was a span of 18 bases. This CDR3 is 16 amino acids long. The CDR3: CASSDTTGYGGNTIYF. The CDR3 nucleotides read TGTGCCAGCAGCGACACGACAGGATATGGTGGAAACACCATATATTTT.

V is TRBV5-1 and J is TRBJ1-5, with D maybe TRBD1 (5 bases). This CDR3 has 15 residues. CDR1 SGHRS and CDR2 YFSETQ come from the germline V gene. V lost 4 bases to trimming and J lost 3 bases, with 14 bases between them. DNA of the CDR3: TGCGCCAGCAGCCCTGGGACGGGTCACAATCAGCCCCAGCATTTT. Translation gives CASSPGTGHNQPQHF.

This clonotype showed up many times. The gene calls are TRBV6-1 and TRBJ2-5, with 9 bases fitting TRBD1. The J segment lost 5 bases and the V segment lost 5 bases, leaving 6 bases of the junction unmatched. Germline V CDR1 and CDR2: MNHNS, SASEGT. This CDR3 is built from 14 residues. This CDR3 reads CASSPGTGRETQYF. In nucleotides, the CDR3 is TGTGCCAGCAGTCCCGGGACAGGGAGGGAGACCCAGTACTTC.

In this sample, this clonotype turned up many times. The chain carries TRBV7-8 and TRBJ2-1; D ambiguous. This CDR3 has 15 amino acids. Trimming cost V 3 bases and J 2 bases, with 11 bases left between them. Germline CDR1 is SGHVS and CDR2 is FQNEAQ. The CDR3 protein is CASSLGRLTYNEQFF. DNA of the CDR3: TGTGCCAGCAGCTTGGGCAGGCTGACCTACAATGAGCAGTTCTTC.

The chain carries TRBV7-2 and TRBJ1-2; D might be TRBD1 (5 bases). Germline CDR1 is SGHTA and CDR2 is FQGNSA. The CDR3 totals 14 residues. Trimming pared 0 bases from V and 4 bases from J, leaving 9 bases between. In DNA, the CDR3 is TGTGCCAGCAGCTTAGCGCTGGGGGGCTATGGCTACACCTTC. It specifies CASSLALGGYGYTF.

CDR3 DNA sequence: TGTGCCAGCAGTTCCTTGCGGGGGTTGGCTTTCTTT. Translation gives CASSSLRGLAFF. The rearrangement links TRBV6-2 or TRBV6-3 to TRBJ1-1, with D possibly TRBD1 on 5 matching bases. The length of the CDR3 is 12 residues. Trimming pared 4 bases from V and 11 bases from J, leaving 14 bases between. Per the germline V gene, CDR1 is MNHEY and CDR2 is SVGEGT.

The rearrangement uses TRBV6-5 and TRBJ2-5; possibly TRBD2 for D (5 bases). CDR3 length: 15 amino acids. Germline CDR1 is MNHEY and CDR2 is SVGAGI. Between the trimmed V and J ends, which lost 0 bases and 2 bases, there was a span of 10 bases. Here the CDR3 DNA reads TGTGCCAGCAGTTACTCGACGGGAATACAAGAGACCCAGTACTTC. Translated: CASSYSTGIQETQYF.

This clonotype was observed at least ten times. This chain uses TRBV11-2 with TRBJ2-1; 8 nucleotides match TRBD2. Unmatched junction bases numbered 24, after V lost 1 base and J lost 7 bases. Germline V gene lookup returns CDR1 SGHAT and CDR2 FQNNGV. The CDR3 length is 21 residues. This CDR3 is CASSLVSVNLLSGRERNEQFF. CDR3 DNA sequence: TGTGCCAGCAGCTTAGTGTCTGTTAATTTACTAAGCGGGAGAGAAAGGAATGAGCAGTTCTTC.

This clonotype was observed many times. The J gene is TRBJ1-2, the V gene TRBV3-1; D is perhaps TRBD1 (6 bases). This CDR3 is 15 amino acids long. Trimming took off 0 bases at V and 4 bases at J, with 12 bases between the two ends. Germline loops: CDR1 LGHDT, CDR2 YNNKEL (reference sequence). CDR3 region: CASSQDTAGVYGYTF. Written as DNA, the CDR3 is TGTGCCAGCAGCCAAGATACCGCAGGGGTCTATGGCTACACCTTC.

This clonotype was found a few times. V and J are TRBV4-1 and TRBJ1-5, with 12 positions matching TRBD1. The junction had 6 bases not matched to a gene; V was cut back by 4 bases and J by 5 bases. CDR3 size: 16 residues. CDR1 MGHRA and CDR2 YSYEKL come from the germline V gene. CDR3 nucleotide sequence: TGCGCCAGCAGCCGTTATGGGACAGGGGGCGATCAGCCCCAGCATTTT. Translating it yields CASSRYGTGGDQPQHF.